The 9 T cell receptor beta chains reported below all come from one sample, sequenced in a study of OX40 agonist ivuxolimab in advanced cancers. Profiling relied on immunoSEQ multiplex PCR, and the TCRdb table lists in-frame clones only, not all of them. The repertoire includes 60,000 to 95,000 clones, 65% to 90% of them detected once, and 0.55% to 0.7% sits in the top ten. Sequences were derived from CD4+ or CD8+ T cells sorted from blood, sampled in a trial of the OX40 agonist ivuxolimab. Receptor source: an adult with an advanced solid tumor such as melanoma, head and neck, liver or kidney cancer.

This clone occurred once. J is TRBJ2-3 and V is TRBV7-6, with 9 bases identical to TRBD2. The J segment lost 4 bases and the V segment lost 2 bases, leaving 7 bases of the junction unmatched. The CDR3 extends over 16 amino acids. CDR1 and CDR2 (germline): SGHVS, FNYEAQ. CDR3 coding DNA: TGTGCCAGCAGCTTATTTGGGACTAGCTCCCCAGATACGCAGTATTTT. Protein: CASSLFGTSSPDTQYF.

The sample holds one count of this clone. V gene TRBV7-2 combines with J gene TRBJ2-7; 7 bases agree with TRBD2. The junction had 7 bases not matched to a gene; V was cut back by 5 bases and J by 0 bases. The germline V gene encodes CDR1 SGHTA and CDR2 FQGNSA. This CDR3 is built from 15 residues. CDR3 coding DNA: TGTGCCAGCAGCCGAAGCGGGGCCGACTCCTACGAGCAGTACTTC. Translated, it gives CASSRSGADSYEQYF.

This chain joins TRBV6-1 and TRBJ2-5; 7 nucleotides align to TRBD1. Germline values: CDR1 MNHNS, CDR2 SASEGT. The CDR3 contains 14 residues. With V trimmed by 3 bases and J by 3 bases, 4 bases remained unmatched. In DNA form, the CDR3 reads TGTGCCAGCAGTGACGGACAGGTAGAAGAGACCCAGTACTTC. This translates into CASSDGQVEETQYF.

The chain couples TRBV28 to TRBJ1-2; the D gene is possibly TRBD1 (6 bases). V lost 7 bases and J 3 bases, leaving 9 bases between the germline ends. Germline V lookup: CDR1 MDHEN, CDR2 SYDVKM. The CDR3 is 12 residues long. CDR3 in amino acids: CASTRQDYGYTF. In DNA form, the CDR3 reads TGTGCCAGCACTCGACAGGACTATGGCTACACCTTC.

The rearrangement uses TRBV6-1 and TRBJ1-2; D might be TRBD1 (5 bases). V lost 6 bases, J lost 6 bases, and 17 bases lay in between. Germline V lookup: CDR1 MNHNS, CDR2 SASEGT. This CDR3 contains 14 residues. This CDR3 reads CASRGGALADGYTF. CDR3 sequence (DNA): TGTGCCAGCAGGGGAGGGGCCCTTGCGGATGGCTACACCTTC.

This clone was found once. The rearrangement joins TRBV27 to TRBJ2-3; D is ambiguous. V lost 6 bases, J lost 1 base, and 14 bases lay in between. This CDR3 contains 15 residues. The germline V gene encodes CDR1 MNHEY and CDR2 SMNVEV (reference sequence). The CDR3 region has the DNA TGTGCCAGCAGCGCGTCTCGATGGGGCACAGATACGCAGTATTTT. This gives the protein CASSASRWGTDTQYF.

The V and J genes are TRBV11-1 and TRBJ1-1; a weak D match, TRBD1 (5 bases). The length of the CDR3 is 16 residues. Germline V CDR1 and CDR2: SGHAT, FQDESV (reference sequence). V was cut by 1 base and J by 1 base, with 13 bases left in between. This CDR3 reads CASSLGAGIQNTEAFF. As DNA, the CDR3 is TGTGCCAGCAGCTTAGGGGCAGGGATACAGAACACTGAAGCTTTCTTT.

This rearrangement joins TRBV5-1 to TRBJ2-3; D possibly corresponds to TRBD1 (5 bases). Between the trimmed V and J ends, which lost 4 bases and 0 bases, there was a span of 18 bases. The germline V gene encodes CDR1 SGHRS and CDR2 YFSETQ. This CDR3 is built from 17 residues. CDR3 region: CASSPALTASSTDTQYF. The CDR3 DNA is TGCGCCAGCAGCCCCGCTTTGACAGCCTCTAGCACAGATACGCAGTATTTT.

This clone turned up a few times. The V and J genes are TRBV7-9 and TRBJ1-1, with a tentative D call TRBD1 (5 bases). Germline V gene sequence: CDR1 SEHNR, CDR2 FQNEAQ (reference sequence). V lost 3 bases and J lost 4, with 15 bases in between. This CDR3 is 15 amino acids long. The CDR3 coding sequence is TGTGCCAGCAGCTTCGGGGGTACGATCGGCACTGAAGCTTTCTTT. Translating gives CASSFGGTIGTEAFF.